This T cell receptor (beta chain) was profiled in a study of graft-versus-host responses after intestinal transplantation. Study results and caveats: The study found high graft-versus-host to host-versus-graft clonal ratios in allografts of patients with graft-donor T cell macrochimerism.

The CDR3 extends over 11 amino acids. CDR1 SNHLY and CDR2 FYNNEI come from the germline V gene. As regards this clone: Its antigen is unidentified. At one boundary the junction diverges from the germline segment, which might be a read error.

Assay used: immunoSEQ multiplex PCR; TCRdb lists only in-frame clones, some missing. This table has 95,000 to 150,000 clones, about 95% appearing once. V usage is TRBV2 and J usage is TRBJ1-1; D not certain. The source material was unstimulated CD8+ T cells sorted from spleen or lymph node cells, sampled before intestinal transplant. The TCR originated in a human donor who received an intestinal transplant. The chain's CDR3 is CASSLNAEAFF. CDR3 sequence (DNA): TGTGCCAGCAGTCTGAACGCTGAAGCTTTCTTT.